This TCR beta chain is drawn from a study of T cell changes during pregnancy in multiple sclerosis. Sequenced by immunoSEQ multiplex PCR; TCRdb stores in-frame clones only, minus some. The data show 65,000 to 85,000 clones, 92% seen once. CDR1 is MNHNY, CDR2 SVGAGI, per germline (reference sequence). With 7 bases clipped from V and 7 bases from J, the junction kept 8 bases outside the gene matches. The CDR3 sequence is 15 residues long. This receptor was identified in a female donor with multiple sclerosis, enrolled in a pregnancy study. The J gene is TRBJ2-1, the V gene TRBV6-6; TRBD2 matches at 12 bases. The material sequenced was CD4+ T cells from peripheral blood mononuclear cells, taken after pregnancy. The DNA for the CDR3 is TGTGCCAGCACTCAGACCGGGACTAGCGGGAATGAGCAGTTCTTC. Amino acids: CASTQTGTSGNEQFF.